These 30 T cell receptor beta chains were all obtained from the same sample, sequenced in a study of Graves' ophthalmopathy and Graves' hyperthyroidism. TCR beta CDR3 regions were amplified from RNA transcripts. First-round RT-PCR with HTBI primers preceded a second-round multiplex PCR. TCRdb re-called the multiplex PCR reads with MiXCR, one entry per CDR3 protein. Seen here are 450,000 or so distinct CDR3 sequences, under 15% observed once, and the top ten hold over 7.5%. Sequenced sample: blood. Receptors originate from a woman in her twenties or thirties with Graves' ophthalmopathy.

Ten or more counts support this clonotype. The chain carries TRBV6-2 or TRBV6-3 and TRBJ2-3; D is possibly TRBD2 (5 bases). Per germline, CDR1 MNHEY and CDR2 SVGEGT. V was clipped by 0 bases and J by 6 bases, with 16 bases between them. This CDR3 has 16 amino acids. The CDR3 loop is CASSYSLDPLGDTQYF. For the CDR3, the DNA is TGTGCCAGCAGTTACTCACTAGATCCCTTAGGTGATACGCAGTATTTT.

In this sample, this clonotype turned up many times. A junction boundary mismatches the germline segment, possibly from a read error. The V call is TRBV3-1, the J call TRBJ1-2, with D possibly matching TRBD1 (6 bases). The CDR3 covers 13 residues. The germline V gene encodes CDR1 LGHDT and CDR2 YNNKEL (reference sequence). CDR3 in amino acids: CASRQGQNYGYTF. For the CDR3, the DNA is TGTGCCAGCAGACAAGGACAGAACTATGGCTACACCTTC.

Many counts were recorded for this clonotype. This rearrangement joins TRBV5-1 to TRBJ2-7; D uncertain. Germline V gene sequence: CDR1 SGHRS, CDR2 YFSETQ. The V end was cut by 4 bases, the J end by 10 bases, with 15 bases between. The CDR3 runs 12 residues. CDR3 DNA sequence: TGCGCCAGCAGCCAATCTCATGGCCCTCAGTACTTC. As protein: CASSQSHGPQYF.

The chain couples TRBV10-3 to TRBJ1-1, with D uncertain. The CDR3 contains 11 residues. Trimming removed 11 bases at V and 2 bases at J, with 9 bases between. Germline V gives CDR1 ENHRY, CDR2 SYGVKD. CDR3 DNA: TGTGCCGGTCGAGTAAACACTGAAGCTTTCTTT. It is translated as CAGRVNTEAFF.

This clonotype was detected only a few times. The V and J genes are TRBV6-5 and TRBJ1-6; D unresolved. Trimming left V 0 bases short and J 7 bases short, with 10 bases between. The CDR3 consists of 15 residues. Germline loops: CDR1 MNHEY, CDR2 SVGAGI. The CDR3 reads CASSYSRNRNSPLHF. The CDR3, as DNA: TGTGCCAGCAGTTACTCTAGAAACCGCAATTCACCCCTCCACTTT.

The sample holds many counts of this clonotype. The rearrangement links TRBV20-1 to TRBJ1-5; 7 bases fit TRBD1. The V gene's germline CDR1 is DFQATT and CDR2 SNEGSKA (reference sequence). The trim removed 6 bases at V and 2 bases at J, leaving 7 bases unmatched. This CDR3 region has 14 residues. The DNA of the CDR3 is TGCAGTGCCCCAGGGGGTTTTCGCAATCAGCCCCAGCATTTT. It codes for CSAPGGFRNQPQHF.

This clonotype was observed at least ten times. V and J are TRBV28 and TRBJ2-7; the match to TRBD2 covers 7 bases. The ends lost 1 base at V and 2 bases at J; junction bases unmatched: 5. The germline V gene encodes CDR1 MDHEN and CDR2 SYDVKM. The CDR3 loop spans 15 amino acids. In DNA form, the CDR3 reads TGTGCCAGCAGTTTATCGGGGGGAGGGACCTACGAGCAGTACTTC. Amino acids: CASSLSGGGTYEQYF.

This clonotype has ten or more counts. This rearrangement joins TRBV12-3 or TRBV12-4 to TRBJ1-1; 8 bases line up with TRBD1. The trim removed 5 bases at V and 0 bases at J, leaving 8 bases unmatched. The CDR3 length is 16 residues. The CDR3 sequence is CASSPGQGFMNTEAFF. The CDR3 nucleotides are TGTGCCAGCAGTCCCGGACAGGGATTCATGAACACTGAAGCTTTCTTT.

This clonotype has at least ten counts. The rearrangement links TRBV12-3 or TRBV12-4 to TRBJ2-7, with D perhaps matching TRBD1 or TRBD2 (6 bases each). The V gene lost 1 base and the J gene lost 8 bases, with 9 bases spanning the gap. This CDR3 contains 12 residues. For the CDR3, the DNA is TGTGCCAGCAGTTTAGACGGGGGCCAGCAGTACTTC. This gives the protein CASSLDGGQQYF.

The table lists this clonotype with many counts. The V gene is TRBV27, the J gene TRBJ1-5; D not certain. Trimming cost V 4 bases and J 1 base, with 8 bases left between them. The CDR3 loop spans 14 amino acids. Germline CDR1 and CDR2: MNHEY and SMNVEV (reference sequence). The CDR3: CASSYGPSNQPQHF. The CDR3 DNA follows: TGTGCCAGCAGTTACGGACCAAGCAATCAGCCCCAGCATTTT.

This clonotype has ten or more counts. The genes are TRBV11-3 and TRBJ2-5; 7 positions match TRBD2. There are 14 residues in the CDR3. Germline V gene sequence: CDR1 SGHNT, CDR2 YENEEA. V lost 4 bases and J lost 13; bases outside the gene matches: 15. The CDR3 sequence: CASSSERGLQHLYF. DNA of the CDR3: TGTGCCAGCAGCTCAGAGCGGGGACTTCAGCATCTGTACTTC.

Ten or more counts support this clonotype. The rearrangement uses TRBV6-1 and TRBJ1-1; no clear D. There are 13 residues in the CDR3. Trimming pared 8 bases from V and 4 bases from J, leaving 14 bases between. Looked up from germline, CDR1 is MNHNS and CDR2 is SASEGT. The CDR3, as DNA: TGTGCCAGCTCAGAGGTTCGGGGCACTGAAGCTTTCTTT. Protein: CASSEVRGTEAFF.

In its sample, this clonotype was seen many times. The chain has TRBV2 and TRBJ1-1; D unclear. The germline gives CDR1 SNHLY, CDR2 FYNNEI. The CDR3 is 14 residues long. Trimming pared 3 bases from V and 2 bases from J, leaving 10 bases between. CDR3 sequence reads: CASSDGLANTEAFF. As DNA, the CDR3 is TGTGCCAGCAGTGACGGGTTGGCTAACACTGAAGCTTTCTTT.

At least ten counts were recorded for this clonotype. In DNA, the CDR3 is TGTGCCAGCAGTTTAGGTCAGACAGGGGTTAAAGAGACCCAGTACTTC. This sequence encodes CASSLGQTGVKETQYF. V gene TRBV12-3 or TRBV12-4 combines with J gene TRBJ2-5; TRBD1 agrees at 8 bases. J lost 3 bases, V lost 1 base, and 7 bases had no gene match. The CDR3 length is 16 residues.

V and J are TRBV3-1 and TRBJ2-7; D not certain. Trimming stripped 0 bases from V and 3 bases from J, with 6 bases between. CDR3 length: 13 amino acids. Germline loops: CDR1 LGHDT, CDR2 YNNKEL (reference sequence). In DNA form, the CDR3 reads TGTGCCAGCAGCCAAGAGTCAGACTACGAGCAGTACTTC. As protein: CASSQESDYEQYF.

A word on this clonotype: Relative to the germline gene, one junction end is altered; a read error may explain this. This chain joins TRBV12-3 or TRBV12-4 and TRBJ2-7; 8 nucleotides agree with TRBD2. CDR3 length: 13 amino acids. CDR3 residues: CASSPGLVAEQHF. As DNA, the CDR3 is TGTGCCAGCAGTCCGGGACTAGTGGCCGAGCAGCACTTC.

This clonotype was recorded many times. V usage is TRBV6-5 and J usage is TRBJ1-1; possibly TRBD1 for D (5 bases). CDR1 and CDR2 from the germline V gene are MNHEY and SVGAGI. Trimming pared 6 bases from V and 0 bases from J, leaving 14 bases between. The CDR3 loop spans 15 amino acids. The CDR3 sequence: CASSGIGHLNTEAFF. The CDR3 nucleotides are TGTGCCAGCAGCGGGATTGGACACCTGAACACTGAAGCTTTCTTT.

This clonotype was seen repeatedly, ten times or more. DNA for the CDR3: TGTGCCAGCAGTTGGGAGGGGGACACTGAAGCTTTCTTT. Its protein is CASSWEGDTEAFF. This chain joins TRBV28 and TRBJ1-1, with TRBD1 as a possible D gene (6 bases). The CDR3 spans 13 residues. CDR1 and CDR2 (germline): MDHEN, SYDVKM. V was trimmed by 4 bases and J by 3 bases, leaving 9 bases between them.

This clonotype was detected ten times or more. V gene TRBV12-3 or TRBV12-4 combines with J gene TRBJ1-2; TRBD1 matches 10 bases. CDR3 length: 14 residues. V was clipped by 4 bases and J by 4 bases; unmatched bases: 3. Here the CDR3 DNA reads TGTGCCAGCAGTTCCGGGACAGGGGTCTATGGCTACACCTTC. Protein product: CASSSGTGVYGYTF.

This clonotype was counted many times. The chain combines TRBV12-3 or TRBV12-4 with TRBJ1-1, with D possibly matching TRBD1 (6 bases). CDR3 size: 14 residues. With 1 base removed from V and 9 bases from J, the gap between germline ends came to 15 bases. DNA of the CDR3: TGTGCCAGCAGTTTAGTGGGGGCCGTAACTCAAGCTTTCTTT. Encoded protein: CASSLVGAVTQAFF.

Ten or more counts support this clonotype. The genes are TRBV5-1 and TRBJ2-5; 9 positions match TRBD1. This CDR3 is 14 amino acids long. Germline V lookup: CDR1 SGHRS, CDR2 YFSETQ. V dropped 4 bases and J dropped 4; count of bases not matched to a gene: 5. The CDR3 sequence: CASSETGGVETQYF. CDR3 DNA sequence: TGCGCCAGCAGCGAAACAGGGGGCGTAGAGACCCAGTACTTC.

This clonotype showed up many times. J is TRBJ2-2 and V is TRBV6-1; TRBD1 agrees at 7 bases. The CDR3 consists of 13 residues. Unmatched junction bases numbered 5, after V lost 7 bases and J lost 6 bases. Germline V gene data show CDR1 as MNHNS and CDR2 as SASEGT. CDR3 loop: CASTGDSSGELFF. The CDR3 bases are TGTGCCAGCACTGGGGACAGTTCCGGGGAGCTGTTTTTT.

This chain links TRBV12-3 or TRBV12-4 with TRBJ1-6, with 8 positions matching TRBD1. The CDR3 spans 15 residues. The ends lost 10 bases at V and 0 bases at J; junction bases unmatched: 5. CDR3 region: CATRTGSSYNSPLHF. In DNA, the CDR3 is TGTGCCACCCGGACAGGGAGCTCCTATAATTCACCCCTCCACTTT.

This clonotype has a count of ten or more. This chain connects TRBV11-3 to TRBJ1-3; the D gene is possibly TRBD1 (6 bases). V dropped 2 bases and J dropped 1 base, with 12 bases sitting between them. In germline, CDR1 is SGHNT, CDR2 YENEEA. The CDR3 consists of 16 residues. The DNA for the CDR3 is TGTGCCAGCAGCTTACAGGGGAGTATTTCTGGAAACACCATATATTTT. Encoded protein: CASSLQGSISGNTIYF.

This clonotype appeared a few times. This chain uses TRBV10-2 with TRBJ2-5; TRBD2 is a possible D gene (5 bases). Trimming stripped 2 bases from V and 10 bases from J, with 11 bases between. CDR3 length: 12 amino acids. CDR1 is WSHSY, CDR2 SAAADI, per germline. CDR3 sequence: CASSEEGYGQYF. CDR3 bases: TGCGCCAGCAGTGAGGAGGGATATGGCCAGTACTTC.

This clonotype was recorded many times. The rearrangement joins TRBV27 to TRBJ1-3, with a possible D match to TRBD1 (6 bases). V was cut by 5 bases and J by 2 bases, with 7 bases left in between. CDR1 and CDR2 (germline): MNHEY, SMNVEV (reference sequence). The CDR3 covers 13 residues. The CDR3 coding sequence is TGTGCCAGCAGTCGGACAGCTGGAAACACCATATATTTT. Translation gives CASSRTAGNTIYF.

The table lists this clonotype with many counts. The DNA of the CDR3 is TGTGCCACCAGCACCCATTTCTCCTACGAGCAGTACTTC. Amino acids: CATSTHFSYEQYF. The chain couples TRBV15 to TRBJ2-7; D is ambiguous. The germline V gene has CDR1 LNHNV and CDR2 YYDKDF (reference sequence). The CDR3 is 13 residues long. Trimming cost V 4 bases and J 0 bases, with 7 bases left between them.

This clonotype was found many times. This sequence joins TRBV20-1 and TRBJ1-5; TRBD1 matches 9 bases. Germline-derived CDR1 and CDR2 are DFQATT and SNEGSKA (reference sequence). V dropped 6 bases and J dropped 2; count of bases not matched to a gene: 8. This CDR3 region has 15 residues. CDR3 protein: CSAPTGGAGNQPQHF. In DNA form, the CDR3 reads TGCAGTGCCCCTACAGGGGGCGCAGGCAATCAGCCCCAGCATTTT.

This clonotype was counted at least ten times. CDR3 nucleotides: TGTGCCAGCAGGTCCGCCGGGGCGAAGACTGAAGCTTTCTTT. Translation gives CASRSAGAKTEAFF. The rearrangement links TRBV6-1 to TRBJ1-1, with D tentatively TRBD1 (5 bases). CDR3 length: 14 residues. Germline V lookup: CDR1 MNHNS, CDR2 SASEGT. V lost 6 bases and J 5 bases, leaving 16 bases between the germline ends.

This clonotype came up many times. This chain links TRBV5-1 with TRBJ2-4; TRBD2 matches at 8 bases. Germline CDR1 and CDR2: SGHRS and YFSETQ. The junction had 6 bases not matched to a gene; V was cut back by 3 bases and J by 1 base. The CDR3 has 16 residues. The CDR3 spells CASSWVSGTAKNIQYF. CDR3 bases: TGCGCCAGCAGCTGGGTTAGCGGGACTGCCAAAAACATTCAGTACTTC. The variable domain in full, completed from reference TRBV5-1 and TRBJ2-4, reads KAGVTQTPRYLIKTRGQQVTLSCSPISGHRSVSWYQQTPGQGLQFLFEYFSETQRNKGNFPGRFSGRQFSNSRSEMNVSTLELGDSALYLCASSWVSGTAKNIQYFGAGTRLSVL.